This T cell receptor (beta chain) derives from a study of shared clonotypes between healthy human individuals. Findings and caveats of the study: Naive subsets tended to show greater estimated richness than memory subsets.

On this clone: The antigen is unknown.

TCRdb's table, derived via immunoSEQ multiplex PCR, lists solely in-frame clones and lacks some. The sample has some 2,000,000 clones; almost 96% are singletons. Between the trimmed V and J ends, which lost 0 bases and 5 bases, there was a span of 11 bases. The germline gives CDR1 MGHDK, CDR2 SYGVNS. The CDR3 runs to 15 residues. Sequenced material: naive CD4+ T cells sorted from blood. The sample's subset: CD45RA+ positively selected. The sequence came from a man aged 18 to 29 in good health. V is TRBV25-1 and J is TRBJ2-1; D is uncertain. CDR3 amino acids: CASSEYKGQNNEQFF. The CDR3 DNA reads TGTGCCAGCAGTGAATATAAGGGCCAGAACAATGAGCAGTTCTTC.